The present entry profiles one TCR beta chain with its context. This clonotype was seen only a few times. This clone's antigen is unknown. No per-base quality is available; no much larger clone lies one base away. Every donor was a healthy Caucasian. The data belong to a study of identical twins (dated by TCRdb to about 2016). A note on the overall study: To test whether fetal clonotypes persist, the study used deep sequencing on TCR alpha and beta repertoires from monozygotic twins, unrelated adults of various ages, and cord blood. To rule out contamination, replicate twin experiments were performed at different times with different library preparation protocols.

Library preparation used 5' RACE. TCRdb shows the sequencer as Illumina HiSeq 2000. A universal primer binding site was introduced by template switching, and a unique molecular identifier was present in the final cDNA, enabling accurate counting of TCR cDNA molecules. Specific primers in the conserved constant-segment region were used to synthesize first-strand cDNA for the TCR alpha and beta chains. To control for contamination, every cDNA library was double barcoded, receiving both a SMART-Mk sample barcode and Illumina barcodes. TruSeq adapter sequences and Illumina sample barcodes were added in two successive PCR steps. The TCR alpha and beta cDNA libraries were sequenced on the Illumina HiSeq platform using custom primers. On the authors' methods: MiGEC was used to process raw reads and extract unique molecular identifiers, and MiXCR was used to find CDR3 positions. For each individual, recombination models were inferred using an EM algorithm with the repgenHMM and IGoR tools. The analysis of shared clonotypes was done with the tcR package in R, with sharing normalized by the product of cloneset sizes. Out-of-frame nonproductive sequences were analyzed to study raw recombination free of thymic and clonal selection effects. TCRdb reprocessing: public reads trimmed at Q25 with fastp, clones called with MiXCR, in-frame beta chains kept. A single entry per CDR3 protein holds the most common genes and DNA from its merged rows. The V and J calls here are based on TCRdb, not the publication. Recorded for this sample are some 1,700,000 distinct CDR3 sequences; 25% to 35% of them occurred a single time. About 0.25% of the sample rests with the top ten.

What the research found in general, with its limitations: Fewer insertions were carried by abundant cord blood beta clonotypes, a similar but weaker trend appeared in young adult naive repertoires, and no such trend appeared in memory repertoires. Zero-insertion analyses could be partly confounded by invariant T cells such as MAIT and iNKT, although diverse VJ usage argued against such confounding for most clonotypes. Compared with coincidental sharing between unrelated individuals, an excess of low generation-probability sequences was observed among out-of-frame TCR alpha sequences shared between twins. In monozygotic twins, out-of-frame TCR alpha sharing was systematically underestimated by recombination models, although the models agreed with sharing between unrelated individuals. In beta out-of-frame sequences, excess twin sharing was weaker, because having fewer shared sequences lowered the signal-to-noise ratio. Because the same donors could not be followed over many years, the conclusions depended on cross-sectional statistical analysis.

CDR1 and CDR2 are drawn from the germline V gene: ENHRY, SYGVKD. V is clipped by 3 bases and J by 7 bases, and the sequence between their germline boundaries is 7 bases long. The CDR3 has 13 amino acids, counting the end cysteine and phenylalanine. The read is trimmed to its CDR3 DNA, 39 bases read in frame from base 1. The receptor was derived from a newborn girl in good health. The sequenced material came from cord blood. The sequence is built from TRBV10-3 and TRBJ1-6, with no confidently assigned D gene. The sequenced DNA is TGTGCCATCAGTGAAGGGAAGAATTCACCCCTCCACTTT. Translated, this is CAISEGKNSPLHF.